The 3 T cell receptor beta chains given below trace back to one sample, sequenced in a study of blood T cells in healthy people across ages. Primed by a sample-barcoded 5' primer and a J-beta primer mix, a second PCR proceeded for roughly 6 to 12 cycles. MiXCR was run by TCRdb on the 5' RACE reads, yielding one entry per CDR3 protein. The table records 850,000 to 1,300,000 distinct CDR3 sequences, under 45% of them present only once. Material for sequencing was blood. These receptors came from a woman aged 55-70 years in good health.

The table lists this clonotype with a few counts. The chain recombines TRBV21-1 with TRBJ1-5. TRBV21-1 is given as a pseudogene. This CDR3 is 14 amino acids long. CDR3 region: CASSNIVYNQPQHF. The CDR3 region has the DNA TGTGCCAGCAGCAATATCGTCTATAATCAGCCCCAGCATTTT.

The sample holds a few counts of this clonotype. The chain is built from TRBV7-2 and TRBJ2-4, with 8 bases that match TRBD1. The CDR3 consists of 15 residues. Trimming removed 4 bases from V and 6 bases from J; junction bases left unmatched: 8. Germline loops: CDR1 SGHTA, CDR2 FQGNSA. As DNA, the CDR3 is TGTGCCAGCAGCTCCACGACAGGGGTGAGAAACATTCAGTACTTC. This codes for CASSSTTGVRNIQYF. Variable domain in full (rest from reference TRBV7-2 and TRBJ2-4): GAGVSQSPSNKVTEKGKDVELRCDPISGHTALYWYRQSLGQGLEFLIYFQGNSAPDKSGLPSDRFSAERTGGSVSTLTIQRTQQEDSAVYLCASSSTTGVRNIQYFGAGTRLSVL.

This clonotype was recorded a few times. The chain links TRBV5-1 to TRBJ2-1; TRBD1 agrees at 10 bases. The CDR3 runs 18 residues. V was clipped by 4 bases and J by 6 bases; unmatched bases: 16. The germline V gene has CDR1 SGHRS and CDR2 YFSETQ. The CDR3 nucleotides read TGCGCCAGCAGCCAAATCCCGGGACAGGGGACTTTTGGCAATGAGCAGTTCTTC. Its protein product is CASSQIPGQGTFGNEQFF. The whole variable domain, filled in from reference TRBV5-1 and TRBJ2-1, reads KAGVTQTPRYLIKTRGQQVTLSCSPISGHRSVSWYQQTPGQGLQFLFEYFSETQRNKGNFPGRFSGRQFSNSRSEMNVSTLELGDSALYLCASSQIPGQGTFGNEQFFGPGTRLTVL.